The rows below give T cell receptor beta chains drawn from one sample of a study of CD8 T cells in ankylosing spondylitis. TCRdb reprocessed the 5' RACE reads via MiXCR and lists one record per CDR3 protein. The sample lists approximately 520,000 distinct CDR3 sequences; 5.3% were seen once. Sequenced sample: blood, either unsorted or a sorted T cell fraction (not recorded which). Every receptor here comes from a male donor with ankylosing spondylitis. Each CDR3 is given with its conserved first and last residue. The order of the fields is J gene, clone size, V gene, D gene, CDR3 protein, CDR3 DNA. A D gene is named only where the DNA matches it firmly. Size is stated for part of the rows, as once, few or many counts, or as a class when the clone is expanded.

TRBJ1-5 - TRBV20-1 - CSAKGSPSNQPQHF TGCAGTGCTAAGGGCAGCCCTTCTAATCAGCCCCAGCATTTT
TRBJ2-3 many TRBV6-1 TRBD2 CASSMGLGILDTQYF TGTGCCAGCAGCATGGGACTAGGGATCCTAGATACGCAGTATTTT
TRBJ2-2 many TRBV5-1 - CASSLGQIRNTGELFF TGCGCCAGCAGCTTGGGCCAGATCCGGAACACCGGGGAGCTGTTTTTT
TRBJ1-6 many TRBV6-2/TRBV6-3 TRBD1 CASSYGDRGRNSSYNSPLHF TGTGCCAGCAGTTACGGGGACAGGGGGCGAAATAGCTCCTATAATTCACCCCTCCACTTT
TRBJ1-1 many TRBV7-8 TRBD1 CASSPTGVIRGTEAFF TGTGCCAGCAGCCCCACAGGGGTAATTCGAGGGACTGAAGCTTTCTTT
TRBJ1-2 many TRBV7-9 - CASSPPWARDYGYTF TGTGCCAGCAGCCCGCCTTGGGCCAGGGACTATGGCTACACCTTC
TRBJ2-3 many TRBV5-4 TRBD1 CASSQQGLGTDTQYF TGTGCCAGCAGCCAACAGGGGCTGGGGACAGATACGCAGTATTTT
TRBJ1-6 many TRBV7-9 - CASTPPGDNSPLHF TGTGCCAGCACCCCCCCCGGGGATAATTCACCCCTCCACTTT
TRBJ2-3 many TRBV6-5 - CASSYSTGFTDTQYF TGTGCCAGCAGTTACTCGACAGGCTTCACAGATACGCAGTATTTT
TRBJ2-7 many TRBV20-1 TRBD1 CSARAGTGAYEQYF TGCAGTGCTAGGGCCGGGACAGGGGCCTACGAGCAGTACTTC
TRBJ2-5 - TRBV11-3 - CASSLGLGATQYF TGTGCCAGCAGCTTGGGGTTAGGAGCGACCCAGTACTTC
TRBJ2-4 many TRBV20-1 - CSASLGGLRETIQYF TGCAGTGCCTCCCTGGGGGGTCTCAGGGAGACCATTCAGTACTTC
TRBJ2-7 many TRBV5-1 - CASSSGDYEQYF TGCGCCAGCAGCTCCGGGGACTACGAGCAGTACTTC
TRBJ1-5 many TRBV6-2/TRBV6-3 TRBD1 CASSGPTGPGGSRNQPQHF TGTGCCAGCAGCGGGCCTACGGGACCAGGGGGTTCACGCAATCAGCCCCAGCATTTT
TRBJ1-1 many TRBV10-3 TRBD1 CAIRGGQGNTEAFF TGTGCCATCAGAGGAGGACAGGGGAACACTGAAGCTTTCTTT
TRBJ2-7 many TRBV5-1 - CASRGDVSSYEQYF TGCGCCAGCAGGGGAGACGTGAGCTCCTACGAGCAGTACTTC
TRBJ1-2 many TRBV20-1 - CSARPLTSGSNYGYTF TGCAGTGCTAGACCCTTGACGAGCGGTAGTAACTATGGCTACACCTTC
TRBJ2-2 many TRBV7-9 - CASSSTGFTGELFF TGTGCCAGCAGCTCAACGGGCTTCACCGGGGAGCTGTTTTTT
TRBJ1-6 many TRBV6-5 - CASSQGTNSPLHF TGTGCCAGCAGTCAGGGAACGAATTCACCCCTCCACTTT
TRBJ2-7 many TRBV4-3 TRBD2 CASSHGLAGNYEQYF TGCGCCAGCAGCCACGGGTTAGCGGGGAACTACGAGCAGTACTTC
TRBJ2-7 many TRBV4-3 TRBD1 CASSQTRQGFYEQYF TGCGCCAGCAGCCAAACCCGACAGGGTTTCTACGAGCAGTACTTC
TRBJ2-1 - TRBV20-1 TRBD2 CSATGLAGKQASYNEQFF TGCAGTGCTACGGGACTAGCGGGGAAACAAGCCTCCTACAATGAGCAGTTCTTC
TRBJ1-5 many TRBV24-1 - CAVTDGAPNQPQHF TGTGCCGTCACGGACGGGGCCCCCAATCAGCCCCAGCATTTT
TRBJ2-5 many TRBV27 TRBD1 CASSDRGRGETQYF TGTGCCAGCAGCGACAGGGGGCGCGGGGAGACCCAGTACTTC
TRBJ2-7 few TRBV3-1 - CASSQETSSYEQYF TGTGCCAGCAGCCAGGAGACAAGCTCCTACGAGCAGTACTTC
TRBJ2-5 many TRBV20-1 - CSASAGSQETQYF TGCAGTGCTAGTGCCGGGAGCCAAGAGACCCAGTACTTC
TRBJ2-7 many TRBV12-3/TRBV12-4 - CASSLSASYEQYF TGTGCCAGCAGTTTATCGGCTTCCTACGAGCAGTACTTC
TRBJ2-3 many TRBV5-1 - CASSSGQATDTQYF TGCGCCAGCAGCTCGGGACAAGCCACAGATACGCAGTATTTT
TRBJ2-3 many TRBV4-2 - CASSQVMDTQYF TGTGCCAGCAGCCAAGTAATGGATACGCAGTATTTT
TRBJ2-7 many TRBV7-9 TRBD2 CASSLGGVPIYEQYF TGTGCCAGCAGCTTGGGAGGGGTACCAATCTACGAGCAGTACTTC
TRBJ1-4 many TRBV6-6 - CASSIGTGEKLFF TGTGCCAGCAGCATCGGGACGGGTGAAAAACTGTTTTTT
TRBJ1-2 few TRBV6-1 - CASTAMRVFYGYTF TGTGCCAGCACCGCCATGCGGGTATTCTATGGCTACACCTTC
TRBJ2-1 few TRBV7-8 TRBD2 CASSLVAGGTYNEQFF TGTGCCAGCAGCTTGGTAGCGGGGGGCACCTACAATGAGCAGTTCTTC
TRBJ1-5 many TRBV28 - CASSLRVWGRSQPQHF TGTGCCAGCAGCTTGCGGGTCTGGGGGCGCTCCCAGCCCCAGCATTTT
TRBJ2-7 many TRBV20-1 - CSARGRLSYEQYF TGCAGTGCTAGAGGGCGGCTCTCCTACGAGCAGTACTTC
TRBJ1-2 many TRBV7-2 - CASSPRSGYTF TGTGCCAGCAGCCCCCGCAGTGGCTACACCTTC
TRBJ2-5 many TRBV29-1 TRBD2 CSVELGGGETQYF TGCAGCGTTGAATTGGGGGGGGGAGAGACCCAGTACTTC
TRBJ2-5 many TRBV5-1 - CASSLFSLGETQYF TGCGCCAGCAGCTTGTTCTCTCTGGGAGAGACCCAGTACTTC
TRBJ2-5 many TRBV20-1 - CSALGARQETQYF TGCAGTGCACTCGGGGCGAGGCAAGAGACCCAGTACTTC
TRBJ2-2 - TRBV7-2 - CASSVSAGTGELFF TGTGCCAGCAGCGTCAGTGCGGGCACCGGGGAGCTGTTTTTT
TRBJ1-6 many TRBV28 TRBD1 CASSLPGQGRAPLHF TGTGCCAGCAGTTTACCCGGACAGGGCAGGGCACCCCTCCACTTT
TRBJ2-3 many TRBV28 - CASSFNSDTQYF TGTGCCAGCAGTTTCAACTCAGATACGCAGTATTTT
TRBJ1-4 many TRBV9 - CASSVDIIATNEKLFF TGTGCCAGCAGCGTAGATATCATTGCAACTAATGAAAAACTGTTTTTT
TRBJ1-2 many TRBV20-1 - CSNYGYTF TGCAGTAACTATGGCTACACCTTC
TRBJ2-1 many TRBV28 - CASSSLGAGGDEQFF TGTGCCAGCTCATCGCTTGGGGCAGGGGGGGATGAGCAGTTCTTC
TRBJ1-6 - TRBV20-1 - CCARDSHRGHNSPLHF TGCTGTGCTAGAGATAGCCATCGAGGTCATAATTCACCCCTCCACTTT
TRBJ2-3 many TRBV5-1 - CASSVDQQGSSTDTQYF TGCGCCAGCAGCGTAGATCAGCAGGGCTCTAGCACAGATACGCAGTATTTT
TRBJ2-4 many TRBV5-1 TRBD1 CASSLGPGQKNIQYF TGCGCCAGCAGCTTGGGCCCGGGACAGAAAAACATTCAGTACTTC
TRBJ1-4 many TRBV5-1 - CASSLTGTDEKLFF TGCGCCAGCAGCTTGACGGGGACTGATGAAAAACTGTTTTTT
TRBJ2-1 many TRBV5-1 TRBD2 CASSVTSGTYNEQFF TGCGCCAGCAGCGTGACTAGCGGGACTTACAATGAGCAGTTCTTC
TRBJ2-5 many TRBV5-1 - CASTTGIQETQYF TGCGCCAGCACCACAGGGATTCAAGAGACCCAGTACTTC
TRBJ2-2 many TRBV10-3 TRBD2 CAIRPSGGTGELFF TGTGCCATCAGGCCTAGCGGGGGCACCGGGGAGCTGTTTTTT
TRBJ2-1 few TRBV4-1 - CASSLAQGRYEQFF TGCGCCAGCAGCCTCGCCCAGGGCAGGTATGAGCAGTTCTTC